The clone carrying this T cell receptor beta chain has only a few counts. Its matching antigen is unknown. The sample is drawn from a study of blood T cells in healthy people across ages. A second PCR of about 7 to 12 cycles used a sample-barcoded 5' primer and a J-beta primer mix. Each cDNA molecule was tagged by a template-switch adaptor with 12 random nucleotides. TCRdb redid the calling of the 5' RACE reads with MiXCR, one entry per CDR3 protein. The repertoire has 780,000 or so distinct CDR3 sequences, about 55% of them found once; the top ten carry around 40%. Study results and caveats: Relative to aged donors, long-lived donors carried more naive CD4+ cells and displayed higher diversity. TCR beta diversity tracked closely with naive T cell percentage.

V shed 5 bases and J 3 bases; nucleotides not matched to a gene: 8. Per the germline V gene, CDR1 is DFQATT and CDR2 is SNEGSKA (reference sequence). The CDR3 contains 14 residues. This TCR came from a man older than 75 in good health. The chain combines TRBV20-1 with TRBJ2-5, with 8 bases that match TRBD1. The sample comprised blood. CDR3 DNA: TGCAGTGCTTCGAAACAGGGGGTCAAAGAGACCCAGTACTTC. Encoded protein: CSASKQGVKETQYF.